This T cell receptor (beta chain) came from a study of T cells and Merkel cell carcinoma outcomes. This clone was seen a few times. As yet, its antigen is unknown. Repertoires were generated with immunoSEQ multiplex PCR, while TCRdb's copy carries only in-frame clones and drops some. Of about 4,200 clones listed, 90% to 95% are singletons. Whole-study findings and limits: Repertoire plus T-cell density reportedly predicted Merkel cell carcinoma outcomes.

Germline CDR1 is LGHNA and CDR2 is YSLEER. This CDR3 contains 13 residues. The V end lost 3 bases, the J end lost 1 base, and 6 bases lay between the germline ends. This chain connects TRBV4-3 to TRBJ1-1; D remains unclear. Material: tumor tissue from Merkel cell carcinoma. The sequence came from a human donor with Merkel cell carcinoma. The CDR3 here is CASSQGSNTEAFF. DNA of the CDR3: TGCGCCAGCAGCCAGGGTTCGAACACTGAAGCTTTCTTT.